A selection of T cell receptor beta chains follows, all from one sample in a study of beta chain features in type 1 diabetes. Assay used: immunoSEQ multiplex PCR; TCRdb lists only in-frame clones, some missing. This sample has a few hundred thousand clones, with around an eighth found just once. The sample taken for sequencing was naive CD4+ T cells from blood. The source is a woman aged 18-35 years with type 1 diabetes. CDR3s include the opening cysteine and the closing phenylalanine or tryptophan. D genes are given only for firm matches. Clone sizes are given selectively: once, few, many, or a class where the clone is expanded.

- | TRBJ2-5 | TRBD2 | TRBV18 | TGTGCCAGCTCACCAGCTAGCGGAAGGGAGACCCAGTACTTC | CASSPASGRETQYF
few | TRBJ1-2 | TRBD1 | TRBV30 | TGTGCCTGGAGTTCCCCCGGGACAGGGGAAGGCTACACCTTC | CAWSSPGTGEGYTF
once | TRBJ1-1 | - | TRBV7-8 | TGTGCCAGCAGCTTAGTGCGAGAGACTGAAGCTTTCTTT | CASSLVRETEAFF
- | TRBJ2-2 | - | TRBV7-2 | TGTGCCAGCAGCTTAGTAGGGGCGGTCACCGGGGAGCTGTTTTTT | CASSLVGAVTGELFF
few | TRBJ2-3 | TRBD2 | TRBV15 | TGTGCCACCAGCTTGGCGGGAGGAGATACGCAGTATTTT | CATSLAGGDTQYF
- | TRBJ2-3 | TRBD2 | TRBV28 | TGTGCCAGCACCAAGCGGGATTTCACAGATACGCAGTATTTT | CASTKRDFTDTQYF
- | TRBJ1-2 | - | TRBV5-1 | TGCGCCAGCAGCGAAGGGGGGGCGGACTATGGCTACACCTTC | CASSEGGADYGYTF
few | TRBJ1-1 | - | TRBV6-6 | TGTGCCAGCAGTTACGGACAAAACACTGAAGCTTTCTTT | CASSYGQNTEAFF
few | TRBJ2-1 | TRBD2 | TRBV7-9 | TGTGCCAGCAGGGGGAGGGATGAGCAGTTCTTC | CASRGRDEQFF
- | TRBJ2-1 | TRBD2 | TRBV6-5 | TGTGCCAGCAGTTCGATAGCGGGAGCGGACTTCTTC | CASSSIAGADFF
once | TRBJ2-7 | - | TRBV7-6 | TGTGCCAGCAGCTCCCTTAGCGGTTTCTACGAGCAGTACTTC | CASSSLSGFYEQYF
few | TRBJ2-1 | TRBD2 | TRBV7-3 | TGTGCCAGCAGCCCCAGGACTAGCGGGGGATACAATGAGCAGTTCTTC | CASSPRTSGGYNEQFF
- | TRBJ2-1 | - | TRBV5-1 | TGCGCCAGCAGCCCAAACCCGGCAGGGACCTACAATGAGCAGTTCTTC | CASSPNPAGTYNEQFF
- | TRBJ2-1 | TRBD2 | TRBV11-3 | TGTGCCAGCAGAACTGGCGGGAGTATCAATGAGCAGTTCTTC | CASRTGGSINEQFF